The 32 T cell receptor beta chains in this list originate from one sample, sequenced in a study of blood T cell repertoires in COVID-19. The protocol was immunoSEQ multiplex PCR, while the TCRdb copy is restricted to in-frame clones and leaves out a portion. The sample has roughly 62,000 clones; around 86% are singletons. Specimen: peripheral blood. The receptors here all came from a man aged 65-85 years with acute or convalescent COVID-19.

The gene calls are TRBV24-1 and TRBJ2-2; tentative D call: TRBD2 (5 bases). Germline V gives CDR1 KGHDR, CDR2 SFDVKD. Deletions cut 10 bases from V and 7 bases from J, with 15 bases between. The length of the CDR3 is 13 residues. CDR3 DNA: TGTGCCACACGGGATGGGCTGCTCGGGGAGCTGTTTTTT. This translates into CATRDGLLGELFF.

This clone appeared once. The V and J genes are TRBV5-1 and TRBJ1-2; 8 bases align to TRBD1. Germline-derived CDR1 and CDR2 are SGHRS and YFSETQ. J gave up 5 bases and V 3 bases, and 6 bases lay outside the gene matches. The CDR3 is 14 amino acids. This CDR3 is CASSSTGGEYGYTF. The DNA of the CDR3 is TGCGCCAGCAGCTCCACAGGGGGAGAATATGGCTACACCTTC.

This clone was counted a few times. CDR3 in amino acids: CAWSRVRTRGAPGETQYF. The CDR3 DNA follows: TGTGCCTGGAGTCGGGTGCGGACTAGAGGGGCGCCTGGGGAGACCCAGTACTTC. V is TRBV30 and J is TRBJ2-5; 7 bases agree with TRBD2. The CDR3 loop spans 18 amino acids. V lost 2 bases, J lost 5 bases, and 20 bases stayed unmatched. Germline CDR1 GTSNPN, CDR2 SVGIG (reference sequence). Full variable domain (rest looked up from reference TRBV30 and TRBJ2-5): SQTIHQWPATLVQPVGSPLSLECTVEGTSNPNLYWYRQAAGRGLQLLFYSVGIGQISSEVPQNLSASRPQDRQFILSSKKLLLSDSGFYLCAWSRVRTRGAPGETQYFGPGTRLLVL.

This chain joins TRBV12-5 and TRBJ2-3; D gene uncertain. This CDR3 has 14 residues. V shed 2 bases and J shed 1 base, with 7 bases lying between them. The V gene's germline CDR1 is LGHNT and CDR2 FRNRAP. The CDR3 DNA reads TGTGCTAGTGGTTTGTCTCCCCGCACAGATACGCAGTATTTT. Translating it yields CASGLSPRTDTQYF. Together with reference TRBV12-5 and TRBJ2-3, the CDR3 gives the full variable domain: DARVTQTPRHKVTEMGQEVTMRCQPILGHNTVFWYRQTMMQGLELLAYFRNRAPLDDSGMPKDRFSAEMPDATLATLKIQPSEPRDSAVYFCASGLSPRTDTQYFGPGTRLTVL.

The sample holds a few counts of this clone. The genes are TRBV3-1 (or the pseudogene TRBV3-2) and TRBJ2-2; D ambiguous. Germline V CDR1 and CDR2: LGHDT, YNNKEL (reference sequence). The CDR3 spans 14 residues. Trimming pared 1 base from V and 3 bases from J, leaving 6 bases between. The CDR3 coding sequence is TGTGCCAGCAGCCAAGGTCAATACACCGGGGAGCTGTTTTTT. This translates into CASSQGQYTGELFF.

The chain carries TRBV6-6 and TRBJ1-1, with D possibly being TRBD1 (5 bases). Germline V gene lookup returns CDR1 MNHNY and CDR2 SVGAGI (reference sequence). This CDR3 contains 16 residues. The ends were cut back, 6 bases at V and 4 bases at J, with 21 bases in the middle. The CDR3 nucleotides are TGTGCCAGCAGCCCTGGCTCCAGGGTTAGTGGCACTGAAGCTTTCTTT. Translating it yields CASSPGSRVSGTEAFF.

The V and J genes are TRBV6-5 and TRBJ1-6, with 10 bases aligning to TRBD1. The CDR3 is 16 amino acids. Germline loops: CDR1 MNHEY, CDR2 SVGAGI. With 4 bases clipped from V and 7 bases from J, the junction kept 7 bases outside the gene matches. CDR3 residues: CASSLIPGQGNSPLHF. DNA of the CDR3: TGTGCCAGCAGTTTAATACCGGGACAGGGGAATTCACCCCTCCACTTT.

The V call is TRBV15, the J call TRBJ2-7, with D perhaps matching TRBD2 (6 bases). Deletions cut 4 bases from V and 2 bases from J, with 9 bases between. The CDR3 extends over 13 amino acids. CDR1 and CDR2 (germline): LNHNV, YYDKDF (reference sequence). CDR3 sequence: CATSMGLTYEQYF. Here the CDR3 DNA reads TGTGCCACCAGCATGGGACTGACCTACGAGCAGTACTTC.

The chain employs TRBV7-7 and TRBJ1-4; 7 bases match TRBD1. The junction had 14 bases not matched to a gene; V was cut back by 5 bases and J by 11 bases. The CDR3 contains 15 residues. CDR1 is SSHAT and CDR2 is FNYEAQ in the germline V gene (reference sequence). DNA of the CDR3: TGTGCCAGCAGCCCCCTGACAGGGACCTTAGGCAAACTGTTTTTT. This translates into CASSPLTGTLGKLFF.

Here the CDR3 DNA reads TGTGCCAGCAGCGGACTAGTTGGATACGAGCAGTACTTC. Its protein is CASSGLVGYEQYF. The rearrangement links TRBV9 to TRBJ2-7, with a weak D call TRBD2 (6 bases). Germline CDR1 and CDR2: SGDLS and YYNGEE. CDR3 length equals 13 residues. V lost 3 bases and J lost 4, with 11 bases in between.

The chain joins TRBV14 to TRBJ1-2, with 7 bases identical to TRBD1. Trimming removed 0 bases from V and 6 bases from J; junction bases left unmatched: 13. The germline gives CDR1 SGHDN, CDR2 FVKESK. The CDR3 is 17 residues long. CDR3 protein: CASSQDFQTGASDGYTF. For the CDR3, the DNA is TGTGCCAGCAGCCAAGATTTTCAAACAGGGGCTTCGGATGGCTACACCTTC.

The genes are TRBV3-1 (or the pseudogene TRBV3-2) and TRBJ2-3; 7 nucleotides align to TRBD2. The CDR3 is made up of 14 amino acids. Germline V CDR1 and CDR2: LGHDT, YNNKEL (reference sequence). The V gene end was trimmed by 4 bases and the J gene end by 4 bases; junction bases not matched to a gene: 5. The CDR3 sequence: CASSPRGVADTQYF. CDR3 nucleotides: TGTGCCAGCAGCCCCCGGGGGGTCGCAGATACGCAGTATTTT.

The genes are TRBV2 and TRBJ2-2, with TRBD1 matching over 7 bases. The CDR3 has 15 amino acids. J was trimmed by 4 bases and V by 9 bases; bases with no gene match: 11. Looked up from germline, CDR1 is SNHLY and CDR2 is FYNNEI. The DNA of the CDR3 is TGTGCCAGACAGGGGTCCTCAATAGGCACCGGGGAGCTGTTTTTT. Its protein is CARQGSSIGTGELFF. Combining the CDR3 with reference TRBV2 and TRBJ2-2 gives the whole variable domain EPEVTQTPSHQVTQMGQEVILRCVPISNHLYFYWYRQILGQKVEFLVSFYNNEISEKSEIFDDQFSVERPDGSNFTLKIRSTKLEDSAMYFCARQGSSIGTGELFFGEGSRLTVL.

The chain recombines TRBV12-3 or TRBV12-4 with TRBJ2-2; D possibly corresponds to TRBD1 (6 bases). V dropped 9 bases and J dropped 3 bases, with 11 bases sitting between them. The CDR3 loop spans 13 amino acids. CDR3 nucleotides: TGTGCCAGTACAGGGTTACACACCGGGGAGCTGTTTTTT. Protein: CASTGLHTGELFF.

The J gene is TRBJ2-7, the V gene TRBV11-1; the D gene is possibly TRBD1 (6 bases). Germline values: CDR1 SGHAT, CDR2 FQDESV (reference sequence). The CDR3 length is 16 residues. V was pared by 0 bases and J by 3 bases, with 15 bases between. The DNA of the CDR3 is TGTGCCAGCAGCTTAGCGGCAGGGGCGACTGGCTACGAGCAGTACTTC. It translates to CASSLAAGATGYEQYF.

The chain carries TRBV27 and TRBJ2-7; D gene ambiguous. The CDR3 loop spans 13 amino acids. Germline-derived CDR1 and CDR2 are MNHEY and SMNVEV (reference sequence). Trimming removed 3 bases at V and 0 bases at J, with 6 bases between. The CDR3 bases are TGTGCCAGCAGTTTGAGCGTCTCCTACGAGCAGTACTTC. Amino acids: CASSLSVSYEQYF.

The chain has TRBV29-1 and TRBJ2-7; tentatively, D is TRBD1 (5 bases). This CDR3 is 13 amino acids long. CDR1 SQVTM and CDR2 ANQGSEA come from the germline V gene. V gave up 6 bases and J gave up 4 bases, with 16 bases separating them. DNA of the CDR3: TGCAGCGTGGCGTTTGTGACAGCATACGAGCAGTACTTC. It encodes CSVAFVTAYEQYF.

The chain joins TRBV5-4 to TRBJ2-7; 8 bases match TRBD2. The CDR3 is 14 amino acids. Germline V gene lookup returns CDR1 SGHNT and CDR2 YYREEE (reference sequence). The trim removed 2 bases at V and 1 base at J, leaving 2 bases unmatched. Here the CDR3 DNA reads TGTGCCAGCAGCTTCCCTAGCGGGTCCTACGAGCAGTACTTC. It codes for CASSFPSGSYEQYF.

This chain uses TRBV29-1 with TRBJ1-2; 9 positions agree with TRBD1. The CDR3 runs 13 residues. Germline values: CDR1 SQVTM, CDR2 ANQGSEA. After removal of 6 bases from V and 2 bases from J, the junction contained 4 bases not matched to a gene. CDR3 DNA sequence: TGCAGCGTACGGGACAGGGAGAACTATGGCTACACCTTC. It translates to CSVRDRENYGYTF.

This chain links TRBV5-1 with TRBJ2-6; D not resolved. CDR3 size: 15 residues. The germline V and J ends were trimmed by 4 bases and 0 bases, with 8 bases remaining between them. Germline values: CDR1 SGHRS, CDR2 YFSETQ. The CDR3 DNA reads TGCGCCAGCAGCCACTTTACCTCTGGGGCCAACGTCCTGACTTTC. It encodes CASSHFTSGANVLTF.

The rearrangement joins TRBV18 to TRBJ1-5, with D possibly TRBD1 on 6 matching bases. V lost 8 bases and J 2 bases, leaving 10 bases between the germline ends. CDR1 and CDR2 from the germline V gene are KGHSH and LQKENI. The CDR3 covers 13 residues. The CDR3 reads CASQAGGNQPQHF. The CDR3 DNA reads as TGTGCCAGCCAAGCAGGGGGCAATCAGCCCCAGCATTTT.

The CDR3 loop is CASRPSGTGADTQYF. CDR3 coding DNA: TGTGCCAGCAGACCTAGCGGGACGGGGGCGGATACGCAGTATTTT. The chain uses TRBV6-2 or TRBV6-3 and TRBJ2-3; 9 bases fit TRBD2. Trimming took 6 bases from V and 6 from J; bases not matched to a gene: 10. Germline CDR1 is MNHEY and CDR2 is SVGEGT. This CDR3 is built from 15 residues.

In this sample, this clone turned up once. This chain joins TRBV5-6 and TRBJ2-3, with 10 bases identical to TRBD1. V shed 4 bases and J 4 bases; nucleotides not matched to a gene: 9. Looked up from germline, CDR1 is SGHDT and CDR2 is YYEEEE. The CDR3 contains 16 residues. DNA of the CDR3: TGTGCCAGCAGCACCTTGACAGGGGGCGCGTCAGATACGCAGTATTTT. The encoded protein is CASSTLTGGASDTQYF.

V and J are TRBV4-1 and TRBJ1-3; possibly TRBD1 for D (5 bases). CDR3 length: 17 amino acids. Trimming took 0 bases from V and 1 from J, leaving 13 bases between them. The germline CDR1 and CDR2 sequences are MGHRA and YSYEKL. This CDR3 reads CASSQDPRGGSGNTIYF. CDR3 coding DNA: TGCGCCAGCAGCCAAGATCCCCGGGGGGGGTCTGGAAACACCATATATTTT.

This chain joins TRBV2 and TRBJ2-1, with 7 bases that match TRBD2. The CDR3 is 15 residues long. Germline assignment: CDR1 SNHLY and CDR2 FYNNEI. V gave up 6 bases and J gave up 3 bases; unmatched junction bases: 8. CDR3 DNA sequence: TGTGCCAGCAGCCGACTAGCTAGAAACTACAATGAGCAGTTCTTC. Encoded protein: CASSRLARNYNEQFF. Full variable domain (outside the CDR3, taken from reference TRBV2 and TRBJ2-1): EPEVTQTPSHQVTQMGQEVILRCVPISNHLYFYWYRQILGQKVEFLVSFYNNEISEKSEIFDDQFSVERPDGSNFTLKIRSTKLEDSAMYFCASSRLARNYNEQFFGPGTRLTVL.

This chain joins TRBV27 and TRBJ1-2, with 8 bases that match TRBD1. Germline V gene lookup returns CDR1 MNHEY and CDR2 SMNVEV (reference sequence). Trimming took 6 bases from V and 8 from J; bases not matched to a gene: 14. This CDR3 spans 15 amino acids. The CDR3 bases are TGTGCCAGCAGCCCCGGTGACAGGGGAGAAGGAGGCTACACCTTC. It is translated as CASSPGDRGEGGYTF.

CDR3 protein: CASSLAGGRYMNTEAFF. The CDR3 region has the DNA TGCGCCAGCAGCCTGGCAGGGGGCCGTTACATGAACACTGAAGCTTTCTTT. The chain joins TRBV5-1 to TRBJ1-1; 8 bases line up with TRBD1. Germline CDR1 is SGHRS and CDR2 is YFSETQ. This CDR3 contains 17 residues. With 4 bases clipped from V and 0 bases from J, the junction kept 11 bases outside the gene matches. The full variable domain, with the rest looked up from reference TRBV5-1 and TRBJ1-1, is KAGVTQTPRYLIKTRGQQVTLSCSPISGHRSVSWYQQTPGQGLQFLFEYFSETQRNKGNFPGRFSGRQFSNSRSEMNVSTLELGDSALYLCASSLAGGRYMNTEAFFGQGTRLTVV.

The chain uses TRBV15 and TRBJ2-7; 7 bases are a match to TRBD2. The length of the CDR3 is 12 residues. V was clipped by 6 bases and J by 3 bases; unmatched bases: 2. The germline CDR1 and CDR2 sequences are LNHNV and YYDKDF (reference sequence). DNA for the CDR3: TGTGCCACCAGGGGGGGGGACTACGAGCAGTACTTC. Translation: CATRGGDYEQYF. The full variable domain, completed using reference TRBV15 and TRBJ2-7, is DAMVIQNPRYQVTQFGKPVTLSCSQTLNHNVMYWYQQKSSQAPKLLFHYYDKDFNNEADTPDNFQSRRPNTSFCFLDIRSPGLGDTAMYLCATRGGDYEQYFGPGTRLTVT.

The chain links TRBV28 to TRBJ2-1; 10 bases line up with TRBD2. This CDR3 is 16 amino acids long. From germline, CDR1 is MDHEN and CDR2 SYDVKM. Trimming removed 5 bases from V and 8 bases from J; junction bases left unmatched: 12. The CDR3 DNA is TGTGCCAGCAGTACGTTGGCAGCGGGAGGGCTTGATGAGCAGTTCTTC. It encodes CASSTLAAGGLDEQFF.

The rearrangement uses TRBV7-9 and TRBJ1-1; the match to TRBD1 covers 9 bases. Per germline, CDR1 SEHNR and CDR2 FQNEAQ (reference sequence). V gave up 4 bases and J gave up 7 bases; unmatched junction bases: 1. The CDR3 consists of 12 residues. In DNA, the CDR3 is TGTGCCAGCAGCTCGGACAGGGGTGAAGCTTTCTTT. Translation gives CASSSDRGEAFF.

V is TRBV6-5 and J is TRBJ2-1; no clear D gene. CDR3 length equals 13 residues. The V gene lost 9 bases and the J gene lost 5 bases, with 14 bases spanning the gap. In germline, CDR1 is MNHEY, CDR2 SVGAGI. In DNA form, the CDR3 reads TGTGCCAGTGCCGGGTCAGTCGACAATGAGCAGTTCTTC. Translating gives CASAGSVDNEQFF.

The V call is TRBV7-9, the J call TRBJ1-5, with D possibly being TRBD1 (5 bases). CDR3 size: 15 residues. The germline V and J ends were trimmed by 5 bases and 3 bases, with 14 bases remaining between them. Germline V gene lookup returns CDR1 SEHNR and CDR2 FQNEAQ (reference sequence). The DNA for the CDR3 is TGTGCCAGCAGCACTACGGGACTTCCCAATCAGCCCCAGCATTTT. It yields the protein CASSTTGLPNQPQHF. Looking up the rest from reference TRBV7-9 and TRBJ1-5 gives the full variable domain: DTGVSQNPRHKITKRGQNVTFRCDPISEHNRLYWYRQTLGQGPEFLTYFQNEAQLEKSRLLSDRFSAERPKGSFSTLEIQRTEQGDSAMYLCASSTTGLPNQPQHFGDGTRLSIL.